This T cell receptor beta chain was sequenced in a study of T cells in Graves' hyperthyroidism and ophthalmopathy. Uncontrolled infections, other autoimmune diseases, pregnancy or lactation led to exclusion of patients. RNA transcripts yielded amplified TCR beta CDR3 regions. Using the HTBI primer set, a first-round RT-PCR was run on the TCR CDR3. One entry per CDR3 protein, called by TCRdb with MiXCR from the multiplex PCR reads. The table has hundreds of thousands of distinct CDR3 sequences, 14% to 15% seen once. The CDR3 length is 14 residues. The V gene's germline CDR1 is MNHEY and CDR2 SVGAGI. Trimming took 5 bases from V and 10 from J, leaving 20 bases between them. Whole-study findings and limits: A model built on 13 V-J features separated ophthalmopathy from stable hyperthyroidism. Among thyroid clonotypes expanded above 0.001, most also appeared in blood.

The table lists this clonotype with a few counts. Antigen: not known. Sequencing was performed on blood. The TCR sequence derives from a woman aged 40 to 50 with Graves' ophthalmopathy. The chain has TRBV6-5 and TRBJ1-1, with unresolved D. The CDR3 is CASSTATNRRGAFF. CDR3 sequence (DNA): TGTGCCAGCAGTACAGCGACTAACAGACGAGGAGCTTTCTTT.